These 7 T cell receptor beta chains originate from one sample sequenced in a study of metastatic and nonmetastatic thyroid tumors. TCRdb reprocessed the PCR reads via MiXCR. The sample has around 6,000 clones, roughly 15% seen once. Patients were all untreated before their thyroid surgery. Sequencing was done on a sample of tumor tissue. The receptors were gathered from a male donor with papillary thyroid cancer or a benign thyroid nodule (not recorded which). Some clones in this sample may be carry-over from other donors' samples.

Judged by abundance, this clone is medium-sized. The V gene is TRBV7-8, the J gene TRBJ1-6, with D uncertain. The CDR3 loop spans 16 amino acids. Germline V lookup: CDR1 SGHVS, CDR2 FQNEAQ. The V gene lost 3 bases and the J gene lost 7 bases, with 16 bases spanning the gap. The CDR3 loop reads CASSFGLVTRNSPLHF. CDR3 nucleotide sequence: TGTGCCAGCAGCTTTGGTCTGGTGACACGAAATTCACCCCTCCACTTT.

This clone was recorded many times. The chain combines TRBV5-6 with TRBJ2-2; a possible D gene is TRBD1 (5 bases). Germline V gives CDR1 SGHDT, CDR2 YYEEEE. The CDR3 totals 12 residues. Trimming removed 6 bases at V and 6 bases at J, with 9 bases between. The CDR3 DNA reads TGTGCCAGCATCAAAGGGGCCGGGGAGCTGTTTTTT. This encodes CASIKGAGELFF.

This sequence joins TRBV6-5 and TRBJ1-5, with 7 positions matching TRBD1. The CDR3 contains 15 residues. Germline V gene sequence: CDR1 MNHEY, CDR2 SVGAGI. The junction had 7 bases not matched to a gene; V was cut back by 2 bases and J by 6 bases. CDR3: CASSYRVTGIQPQHF. In DNA, the CDR3 is TGTGCCAGCAGTTACCGGGTGACAGGGATTCAGCCCCAGCATTTT.

The chain has TRBV20-1 and TRBJ2-2, with TRBD1 identical over 10 bases. CDR1 is DFQATT and CDR2 is SNEGSKA in the germline V gene (reference sequence). CDR3 length equals 14 residues. V lost 5 bases to trimming and J lost 6 bases; unmatched junction nucleotides: 6. Here the CDR3 reads CSAFSGTGAGELFF. The CDR3 DNA sequence: TGCAGTGCTTTTTCCGGGACAGGGGCCGGGGAGCTGTTTTTT.

V and J are TRBV19 and TRBJ2-2; a possible D gene is TRBD1 (6 bases). Germline CDR1 and CDR2: LNHDA and SQIVND (reference sequence). Trimming took 8 bases from V and 8 from J, leaving 6 bases between them. This CDR3 spans 10 amino acids. CDR3 amino acids: CASQGGELFF. The DNA of the CDR3 is TGTGCCAGTCAGGGGGGGGAGCTGTTTTTT. The full variable domain, in which reference TRBV19 and TRBJ2-2 provide the parts outside the CDR3, is DGGITQSPKYLFRKEGQNVTLSCEQNLNHDAMYWYRQDPGQGLRLIYYSQIVNDFQKGDIAEGYSVSREKKESFPLTVTSAQKNPTAFYLCASQGGELFFGEGSRLTVL.

This clone was seen more than once but under ten times. At one end the junction does not follow the germline gene, possibly because of a read error. In nucleotides, the CDR3 is TGTTCCAGCCTAGAAGATGGCTACACCTTC. Translated: CSSLEDGYTF. This sequence joins TRBV6-1 and TRBJ1-2; D gene uncertain. This CDR3 region has 10 residues. From germline, CDR1 is MNHNS and CDR2 SASEGT.

This chain joins TRBV20-1 and TRBJ2-1, with unresolved D. This CDR3 is 12 amino acids long. V was clipped by 5 bases and J by 9 bases, with 14 bases between them. Germline V CDR1 and CDR2: DFQATT, SNEGSKA (reference sequence). Here the CDR3 reads CSAGARAPEQFF. The CDR3, as DNA: TGCAGTGCTGGCGCACGGGCGCCTGAGCAGTTCTTC.